These 13 T cell receptor beta chains were sequenced from one sample in a study of blood T cell repertoires in COVID-19. Profiling relied on immunoSEQ multiplex PCR, and the TCRdb table lists in-frame clones only, not all of them. Of some 290,000 clones listed, under 90% are singletons. The sequenced sample was PBMCs or T cells enriched from blood (not recorded which). Source of these receptors: a woman in her twenties or thirties who had recovered from COVID-19.

V gene TRBV9 combines with J gene TRBJ1-2, with D maybe TRBD1 (6 bases). Germline V CDR1 and CDR2: SGDLS, YYNGEE. Trimming left V 0 bases short and J 7 bases short, with 13 bases between. The CDR3 extends over 14 amino acids. CDR3 sequence: CASSVDRADSGYTF. As DNA, the CDR3 is TGTGCCAGCAGCGTAGACAGGGCTGATAGTGGCTACACCTTC.

This clone was seen only a few times. The J gene is TRBJ1-4, the V gene TRBV7-2, with 11 bases lining up with TRBD1. CDR3 length: 16 residues. Per the germline V gene, CDR1 is SGHTA and CDR2 is FQGNSA. Germline trimming cut 5 bases from V and 6 bases from J; bases unmatched to any gene: 8. The CDR3 reads CASSPRTGGFYEKLFF. CDR3 DNA: TGTGCCAGCAGCCCCCGGACAGGGGGCTTCTATGAAAAACTGTTTTTT.

The V and J genes are TRBV27 and TRBJ1-3; a weak D match, TRBD1 (6 bases). Germline V CDR1 and CDR2: MNHEY, SMNVEV (reference sequence). With 6 bases removed from V and 2 bases from J, the gap between germline ends came to 11 bases. The CDR3 runs 14 residues. The CDR3 DNA follows: TGTGCCAGCAGCCCAGGGGTGCCTGGAAACACCATATATTTT. Protein sequence: CASSPGVPGNTIYF.

The chain links TRBV7-2 to TRBJ2-1; 8 bases are shared with TRBD2. V was pared by 6 bases and J by 5 bases, with 6 bases of the junction left unmatched. The CDR3 sequence is 14 residues long. CDR1 SGHTA and CDR2 FQGNSA come from the germline V gene. Here the CDR3 reads CASRGAGENNEQFF. CDR3 bases: TGTGCCAGCAGGGGAGCGGGAGAGAACAATGAGCAGTTCTTC. The full variable domain, completed using reference TRBV7-2 and TRBJ2-1, is GAGVSQSPSNKVTEKGKDVELRCDPISGHTALYWYRQSLGQGLEFLIYFQGNSAPDKSGLPSDRFSAERTGGSVSTLTIQRTQQEDSAVYLCASRGAGENNEQFFGPGTRLTVL.

The chain uses TRBV12-3 or TRBV12-4 and TRBJ1-3, with unresolved D. This CDR3 comprises 12 residues. V was shortened by 8 bases and J by 4 bases, with 9 bases between the two germline ends. The CDR3 spells CASGVTGNTIYF. CDR3 nucleotide sequence: TGTGCCAGCGGAGTTACCGGAAACACCATATATTTT.

V and J are TRBV14 and TRBJ2-4; D remains ambiguous. Deletions cut 0 bases from V and 7 bases from J, with 4 bases between. The germline V gene has CDR1 SGHDN and CDR2 FVKESK. This CDR3 is 12 amino acids long. As DNA, the CDR3 is TGTGCCAGCAGCCAAGATGCGAACATTCAGTACTTC. This gives the protein CASSQDANIQYF.

This rearrangement joins TRBV10-1 to TRBJ2-5, with TRBD2 matching 12 bases. CDR3 length equals 18 residues. The germline V gene encodes CDR1 WNHNN and CDR2 SYGVQD (reference sequence). Trimming at V came to 6 bases and at J to 4 bases, leaving 15 bases not matched to a gene. The CDR3 nucleotides are TGCGCCAGCAGCCTGTGGCTAGCGGGAGGGCGGGGCATAGAGACCCAGTACTTC. Its protein product is CASSLWLAGGRGIETQYF.

This chain joins TRBV19 and TRBJ1-5; TRBD1 is a possible D gene (6 bases). With 6 bases removed from V and 4 bases from J, the gap between germline ends came to 16 bases. The germline CDR1 and CDR2 sequences are LNHDA and SQIVND (reference sequence). The CDR3 is 15 residues long. The CDR3 sequence: CASSRNRVANQPQHF. The CDR3 region has the DNA TGTGCCAGTAGCCGGAACAGGGTAGCAAATCAGCCCCAGCATTTT.

The DNA of the CDR3 is TGTGCCAGCAGCCTAGAGGTTTTGAGAAGCACAGATACGCAGTATTTT. This sequence encodes CASSLEVLRSTDTQYF. The rearrangement uses TRBV5-4 and TRBJ2-3; D uncertain. The CDR3 totals 16 residues. Germline CDR1 reads SGHNT; CDR2 reads YYREEE (reference sequence). Trimming removed 4 bases at V and 0 bases at J, with 15 bases between.

In this sample, this clone turned up once. V gene TRBV3-1 (or the pseudogene TRBV3-2) combines with J gene TRBJ2-3, with 7 bases fitting TRBD2. The CDR3 length is 15 residues. CDR1 LGHDT and CDR2 YNNKEL come from the germline V gene (reference sequence). Losses at the gene ends were 0 bases for V and 5 bases for J; bases not matched to a gene: 5. CDR3 in amino acids: CASSQEASGLDTQYF. CDR3 DNA sequence: TGTGCCAGCAGCCAAGAAGCTAGCGGATTAGATACGCAGTATTTT.

This clone was counted once. The chain employs TRBV11-3 and TRBJ2-1, with 8 positions matching TRBD1. CDR1 and CDR2 from the germline V gene are SGHNT and YENEEA. This CDR3 has 14 residues. V lost 4 bases to trimming and J lost 9 bases; unmatched junction nucleotides: 8. The CDR3 reads CASSSRQGFGEQFF. CDR3 DNA sequence: TGTGCCAGCAGCTCTCGACAGGGGTTCGGTGAGCAGTTCTTC.

The chain employs TRBV15 and TRBJ2-3, with a possible D match to TRBD2 (6 bases). The CDR3 runs to 17 residues. V was trimmed by 3 bases and J by 2 bases, leaving 18 bases between them. CDR1 and CDR2 (germline): LNHNV, YYDKDF (reference sequence). The CDR3 protein is CATSSALGLANTDTQYF. The CDR3 DNA is TGTGCCACCAGCAGCGCTTTGGGGCTAGCGAACACAGATACGCAGTATTTT.

Details on this clone: Other nucleotide sequences from this sample produce the same CDR3. The rearrangement uses TRBV4-1 and TRBJ2-7; 9 bases align to TRBD1. J was trimmed by 3 bases and V by 3 bases; bases with no gene match: 3. The CDR3 length is 14 residues. Per germline, CDR1 MGHRA and CDR2 YSYEKL. The CDR3 is CASSQGQGNYEQYF. CDR3 sequence (DNA): TGCGCCAGCAGCCAGGGACAGGGAAACTACGAGCAGTACTTC.